This T cell receptor beta chain was captured in a study of T cell responses to AZD1222 COVID-19 vaccine. Sequencing used immunoSEQ multiplex PCR; TCRdb keeps in-frame clones, though not all of them. The sample shows more than 95,000 clones, roughly nine tenths of them seen only once. Germline V gene data show CDR1 as SGHAT and CDR2 as FQNNGV. The CDR3 is 15 amino acids. Trimming removed 4 bases from V and 6 bases from J; junction bases left unmatched: 6. The receptor was isolated from an adult in good health. The starting material was peripheral blood, obtained on day 0 of AZD1222 vaccination. The gene calls are TRBV11-2 and TRBJ1-5, with 10 bases matching TRBD1. The CDR3 protein is CASSSDRGLTQPQHF. As DNA, the CDR3 is TGTGCCAGCAGCTCCGACAGGGGGCTCACTCAGCCCCAGCATTTT.